The 20 T cell receptor beta chains below were found in one sample sequenced in a study of cytomegalovirus exposure and HLA in healthy donors (dated by TCRdb to 2016 to 2017). Receptor libraries were prepared by the immunoSEQ multiplex PCR assay. TCRdb obtained this table from immuneACCESS and retained in-frame rearrangements with V and J assigned. These tables miss some clones; where compared with another copy, unresolved V genes account for less than half of the shortfall, and the remainder is unexplained. The sample table records about 310,000 clones; roughly 90% of these occur just once. The leading ten clones occupy over 0.9% of the sample. Specimen: PBMCs. These receptors were obtained from a man aged 25 to 45 in good health and CMV-seronegative.

The V call is TRBV11-2, the J call TRBJ2-3; TRBD1 matches at 7 bases. The germline V gene has CDR1 SGHAT and CDR2 FQNNGV. Trimming at V came to 8 bases and at J to 0 bases, leaving 5 bases not matched to a gene. There are 14 residues in the CDR3. The CDR3 DNA follows: TGTGCCAGCCGGTCCAGGGGGAGCACAGATACGCAGTATTTT. This gives the protein CASRSRGSTDTQYF.

In regard to this clone: This sample also contains other DNA sequences that code for the same CDR3. V usage is TRBV27 and J usage is TRBJ2-1; D is ambiguous. Trimming cost V 5 bases and J 4 bases, with 3 bases left between them. CDR1 is MNHEY, CDR2 SMNVEV, per germline (reference sequence). The CDR3 covers 11 residues. CDR3 DNA: TGTGCCAGCAGTCAGTACAATGAGCAGTTCTTC. Translation: CASSQYNEQFF.

CDR3 nucleotides: TGTGCCAGTAGTATACTGAGGCCAGATGGCCAGCCCCAGCATTTT. Translating gives CASSILRPDGQPQHF. The chain links TRBV19 to TRBJ1-5; D remains unclear. Germline V gene data show CDR1 as LNHDA and CDR2 as SQIVND (reference sequence). The CDR3 runs to 15 residues. V was pared by 2 bases and J by 7 bases, with 15 bases between.

The rearrangement uses TRBV7-2 and TRBJ2-7; tentative D call: TRBD2 (5 bases). The ends were cut back, 2 bases at V and 3 bases at J, with 14 bases in the middle. There are 15 residues in the CDR3. From germline, CDR1 is SGHTA and CDR2 FQGNSA. CDR3 DNA: TGTGCCAGCAGCTTATCCAGCGGAAACCTCTACGAGCAGTACTTC. Amino acid sequence: CASSLSSGNLYEQYF.

The V call is TRBV30, the J call TRBJ1-1, with a tentative D call TRBD1 (6 bases). Trimming cost V 5 bases and J 10 bases, with 20 bases left between them. CDR1 and CDR2 from the germline V gene are GTSNPN and SVGIG (reference sequence). CDR3 length equals 13 residues. The CDR3 DNA sequence: TGTGCCTGGGACTTTTCAGGGGTGGGTGTAGCTTTCTTT. Amino acids: CAWDFSGVGVAFF.

The chain employs TRBV6-5 and TRBJ2-2, with 7 bases matching TRBD2. The CDR3 contains 15 residues. Per germline, CDR1 MNHEY and CDR2 SVGAGI. Germline trimming cut 5 bases from V and 7 bases from J; bases unmatched to any gene: 10. The CDR3 nucleotides read TGTGCCAGCAGTCGGGATAGCGGGCCAAGCGGGGAGCTGTTTTTT. It codes for CASSRDSGPSGELFF.

V is TRBV19 and J is TRBJ1-5, with D maybe TRBD1 (5 bases). The CDR3 loop spans 13 amino acids. V lost 5 bases and J 7 bases, leaving 12 bases between the germline ends. CDR1 is LNHDA, CDR2 SQIVND, per germline (reference sequence). The CDR3 bases are TGTGCCAGTAGTTCTCAGGGCGGACAGCCCCAGCATTTT. This gives the protein CASSSQGGQPQHF.

V gene TRBV15 combines with J gene TRBJ2-5; 11 bases agree with TRBD1. The CDR3 is 16 amino acids. Germline V gene lookup returns CDR1 LNHNV and CDR2 YYDKDF (reference sequence). Trimming cost V 0 bases and J 5 bases; bases outside gene matches: 5. As DNA, the CDR3 is TGTGCCACCAGCAGAGATTTCGGACAGGGGGCTGAGACCCAGTACTTC. The encoded protein is CATSRDFGQGAETQYF.

The CDR3 sequence is CASSQRDTGGTQYF. In DNA form, the CDR3 reads TGCGCCAGCAGCCAGCGGGACACGGGGGGGACCCAGTACTTC. This chain uses TRBV4-1 with TRBJ2-5; a possible D gene is TRBD2 (7 bases). The CDR3 has 14 residues. Germline assignment: CDR1 MGHRA and CDR2 YSYEKL. V was cut by 3 bases and J by 7 bases, with 15 bases left in between.

This chain joins TRBV7-9 and TRBJ2-1; 8 nucleotides match TRBD2. CDR1 SEHNR and CDR2 FQNEAQ come from the germline V gene (reference sequence). CDR3 length: 15 residues. After removal of 0 bases from V and 2 bases from J, the junction contained 0 bases not matched to a gene. The CDR3 coding sequence is TGTGCCAGCAGCTTAGCCGGGGGGGCCTACAATGAGCAGTTCTTC. The encoded protein is CASSLAGGAYNEQFF.

The V gene is TRBV7-9, the J gene TRBJ1-4; 8 nucleotides match TRBD1. This CDR3 has 13 residues. The germline gives CDR1 SEHNR, CDR2 FQNEAQ (reference sequence). The trim removed 11 bases at V and 6 bases at J, leaving 8 bases unmatched. CDR3 bases: TGTGCCGGGACAGGCCTCATGGATGAAAAACTGTTTTTT. Translated: CAGTGLMDEKLFF.

The chain joins TRBV7-2 to TRBJ1-4; 7 bases agree with TRBD1. The CDR3 spans 14 residues. The V and J ends lost 5 bases and 4 bases, in that order; junction bases with no gene match: 4. From germline, CDR1 is SGHTA and CDR2 FQGNSA. CDR3 sequence (DNA): TGTGCCAGCAGCCGGGGACAGCTTAATGAAAAACTGTTTTTT. As protein: CASSRGQLNEKLFF.

This clone was detected a few times. CDR3 amino acids: CASGTGTGRAGELFF. CDR3 DNA sequence: TGCGCCAGCGGGACCGGGACAGGGAGAGCCGGGGAGCTGTTTTTT. The gene calls are TRBV10-1 and TRBJ2-2; 9 nucleotides agree with TRBD1. Germline lookup yields CDR1 WNHNN and CDR2 SYGVQD (reference sequence). The CDR3 contains 15 residues. V gave up 8 bases and J gave up 6 bases; unmatched junction bases: 10.

The chain couples TRBV6-1 to TRBJ2-2; the match to TRBD1 covers 7 bases. The CDR3 is 14 residues long. The V and J ends lost 6 bases and 4 bases, in that order; junction bases with no gene match: 5. CDR1 and CDR2 (germline): MNHNS, SASEGT. CDR3: CASRNSGGTGELFF. CDR3 coding DNA: TGTGCCAGCAGAAACTCAGGGGGCACCGGGGAGCTGTTTTTT.

The genes are TRBV5-4 and TRBJ2-7; perhaps TRBD1 as D (5 bases). CDR1 and CDR2 from the germline V gene are SGHNT and YYREEE (reference sequence). V shed 3 bases and J shed 6 bases, with 13 bases lying between them. The CDR3 totals 13 residues. CDR3 coding DNA: TGTGCCAGCAGCTCGACAGAGTATCTCGAGCAGTACTTC. This encodes CASSSTEYLEQYF. The full variable domain, with the rest looked up from reference TRBV5-4 and TRBJ2-7, is ETGVTQSPTHLIKTRGQQVTLRCSSQSGHNTVSWYQQALGQGPQFIFQYYREEENGRGNFPPRFSGLQFPNYSSELNVNALELDDSALYLCASSSTEYLEQYFGPGTRLTVT.

This chain connects TRBV7-9 to TRBJ1-6; 7 bases match TRBD1. V lost 6 bases to trimming and J lost 8 bases; unmatched junction nucleotides: 10. This CDR3 has 15 residues. CDR1 is SEHNR, CDR2 FQNEAQ, per germline (reference sequence). This CDR3 is CASRVTTGADSPLHF. DNA of the CDR3: TGTGCCAGCAGGGTGACAACAGGGGCTGATTCACCCCTCCACTTT.

This clone was observed a handful of times. The CDR3 coding sequence is TGTGCCAGCAGTTTTGTAGGGGAATCTTCACCCCTCCACTTT. Translated: CASSFVGESSPLHF. This chain uses TRBV27 with TRBJ1-6, with D tentatively TRBD1 (5 bases). Germline V gene lookup returns CDR1 MNHEY and CDR2 SMNVEV (reference sequence). The CDR3 is made up of 14 amino acids. The ends were cut back, 3 bases at V and 9 bases at J, with 12 bases in the middle.

A few counts support this clone. The chain joins TRBV6-5 to TRBJ1-2, with D maybe TRBD1 (6 bases). V lost 6 bases, J lost 1 base, and 12 bases lay in between. Germline V lookup: CDR1 MNHEY, CDR2 SVGAGI. The CDR3 totals 14 residues. This CDR3 is CASSFGQSNYGYTF. The CDR3 region has the DNA TGTGCCAGCAGCTTCGGACAGAGTAACTATGGCTACACCTTC.

This rearrangement joins TRBV5-1 to TRBJ2-3; the match to TRBD2 covers 7 bases. The CDR3 is 14 amino acids. V shed 7 bases, J shed 1 base, and the junction held 6 bases outside the gene matches. Germline V lookup: CDR1 SGHRS, CDR2 YFSETQ. Here the CDR3 DNA reads TGCGCCAGCGGTCCTGCGGGGGGCACAGATACGCAGTATTTT. It yields the protein CASGPAGGTDTQYF. Filled out from reference TRBV5-1 and TRBJ2-3, the complete variable domain reads KAGVTQTPRYLIKTRGQQVTLSCSPISGHRSVSWYQQTPGQGLQFLFEYFSETQRNKGNFPGRFSGRQFSNSRSEMNVSTLELGDSALYLCASGPAGGTDTQYFGPGTRLTVL.

To note about this clone: Compared with germline, one end of the junction differs, possibly owing to a read error. The chain uses TRBV6-1 and TRBJ1-1; D not certain. In germline, CDR1 is MNHNS, CDR2 SASEGT. The length of the CDR3 is 14 residues. CDR3 coding DNA: TGTGCCAGCAGTGAATCTGGCAGGCCCTACCCTTCGACATTT. Its protein product is CASSESGRPYPSTF.